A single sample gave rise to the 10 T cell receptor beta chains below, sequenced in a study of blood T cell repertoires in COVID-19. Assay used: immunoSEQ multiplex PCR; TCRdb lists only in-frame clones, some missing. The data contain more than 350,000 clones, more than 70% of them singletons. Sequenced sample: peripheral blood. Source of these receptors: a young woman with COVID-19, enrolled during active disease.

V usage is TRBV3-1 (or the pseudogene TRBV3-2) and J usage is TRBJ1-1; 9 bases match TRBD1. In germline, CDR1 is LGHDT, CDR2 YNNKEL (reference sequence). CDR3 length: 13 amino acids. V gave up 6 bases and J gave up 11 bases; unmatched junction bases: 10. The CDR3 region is CASRGTGGAEAFF. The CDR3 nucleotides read TGTGCCAGCAGGGGTACAGGGGGCGCCGAGGCTTTCTTT.

CDR3 DNA: TGTGCCAGTAGTATCGGGGTATGGACCTACGAGCAGTACTTC. Residues: CASSIGVWTYEQYF. The chain is built from TRBV19 and TRBJ2-7; a possible D gene is TRBD2 (5 bases). The CDR3 consists of 14 residues. Trimming removed 3 bases from V and 2 bases from J, with 11 bases in between. Germline assignment: CDR1 LNHDA and CDR2 SQIVND (reference sequence).

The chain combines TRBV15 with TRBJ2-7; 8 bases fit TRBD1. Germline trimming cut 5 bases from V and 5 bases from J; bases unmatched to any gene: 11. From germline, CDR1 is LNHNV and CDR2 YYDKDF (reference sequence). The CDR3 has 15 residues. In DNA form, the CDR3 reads TGTGCCACCAGCCCGACGGGCAGGGGGCTGGACGAGCAGTACTTC. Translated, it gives CATSPTGRGLDEQYF.

In nucleotides, the CDR3 is TGTGCCAGCAGCTTAGCGCGTAGTAGACTGGGCAATGAGCAGTTCTTC. Protein sequence: CASSLARSRLGNEQFF. V is TRBV7-8 and J is TRBJ2-1; D remains unclear. Germline CDR1 reads SGHVS; CDR2 reads FQNEAQ. The CDR3 covers 16 residues. V lost 0 bases and J 6 bases, leaving 15 bases between the germline ends.

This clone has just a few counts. CDR3 nucleotides: TGTGCCAGCAGCTTATACTCCACCGGGGAGCTGTTTTTT. This gives the protein CASSLYSTGELFF. The chain carries TRBV11-3 and TRBJ2-2; unclear D gene. Trimming pared 2 bases from V and 4 bases from J, leaving 5 bases between. Germline loops: CDR1 SGHNT, CDR2 YENEEA. The CDR3 runs 13 residues.

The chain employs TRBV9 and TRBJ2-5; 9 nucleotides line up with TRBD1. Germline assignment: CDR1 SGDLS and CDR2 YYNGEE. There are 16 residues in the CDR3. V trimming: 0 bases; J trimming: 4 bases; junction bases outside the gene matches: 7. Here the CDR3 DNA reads TGTGCCAGCAGCGTAGACGGGACAGGGTTTGGAGAGACCCAGTACTTC. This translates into CASSVDGTGFGETQYF.

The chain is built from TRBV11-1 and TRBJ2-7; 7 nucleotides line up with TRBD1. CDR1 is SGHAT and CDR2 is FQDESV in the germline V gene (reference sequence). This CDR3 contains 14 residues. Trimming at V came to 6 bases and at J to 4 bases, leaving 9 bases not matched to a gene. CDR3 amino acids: CASSSPPGGYEQYF. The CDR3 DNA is TGTGCCAGCAGTTCCCCACCAGGGGGATACGAGCAGTACTTC.

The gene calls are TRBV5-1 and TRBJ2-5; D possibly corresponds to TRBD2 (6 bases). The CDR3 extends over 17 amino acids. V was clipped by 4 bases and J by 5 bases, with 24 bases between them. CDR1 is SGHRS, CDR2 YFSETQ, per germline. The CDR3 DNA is TGCGCCAGCAGCCCGGAGCCAAGGTGGAGGGGCCGGGAGACCCAGTACTTC. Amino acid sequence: CASSPEPRWRGRETQYF.

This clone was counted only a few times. In DNA, the CDR3 is TGTGCCAGTAGTAAAGGACAGGATAATTCACCCCTCCACTTT. This codes for CASSKGQDNSPLHF. The chain links TRBV19 to TRBJ1-6; 7 bases map to TRBD1. CDR1 LNHDA and CDR2 SQIVND come from the germline V gene (reference sequence). The junction had 2 bases not matched to a gene; V was cut back by 4 bases and J by 5 bases. The CDR3 is 14 amino acids. Filled out from reference TRBV19 and TRBJ1-6, the complete variable domain reads DGGITQSPKYLFRKEGQNVTLSCEQNLNHDAMYWYRQDPGQGLRLIYYSQIVNDFQKGDIAEGYSVSREKKESFPLTVTSAQKNPTAFYLCASSKGQDNSPLHFGNGTRLTVT.

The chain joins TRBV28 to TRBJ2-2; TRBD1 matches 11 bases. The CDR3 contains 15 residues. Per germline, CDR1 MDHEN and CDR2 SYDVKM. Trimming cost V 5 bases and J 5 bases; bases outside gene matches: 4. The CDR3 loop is CASSRDRGFTGELFF. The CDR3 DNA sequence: TGTGCCAGCAGTCGGGACAGGGGGTTTACCGGGGAGCTGTTTTTT.